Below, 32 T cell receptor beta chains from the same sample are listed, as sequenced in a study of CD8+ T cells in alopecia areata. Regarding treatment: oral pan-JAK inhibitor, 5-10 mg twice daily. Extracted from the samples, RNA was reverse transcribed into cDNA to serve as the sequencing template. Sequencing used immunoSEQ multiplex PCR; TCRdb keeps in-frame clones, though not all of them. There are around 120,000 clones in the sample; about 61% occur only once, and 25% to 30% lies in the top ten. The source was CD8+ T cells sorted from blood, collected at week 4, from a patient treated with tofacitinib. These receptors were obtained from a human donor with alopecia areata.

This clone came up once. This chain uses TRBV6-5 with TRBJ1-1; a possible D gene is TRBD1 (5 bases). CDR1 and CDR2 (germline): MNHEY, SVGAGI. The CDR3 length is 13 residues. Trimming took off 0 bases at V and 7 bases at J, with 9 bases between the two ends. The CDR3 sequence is CASSYSDRHEAFF. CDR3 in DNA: TGTGCCAGCAGTTACTCCGACAGACATGAAGCTTTCTTT.

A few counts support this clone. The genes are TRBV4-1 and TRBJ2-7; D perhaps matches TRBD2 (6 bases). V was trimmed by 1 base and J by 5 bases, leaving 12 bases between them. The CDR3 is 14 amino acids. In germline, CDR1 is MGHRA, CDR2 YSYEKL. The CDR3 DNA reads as TGCGCCAGCAGCCAAGGCGGGGCCGCCCACGAGCAGTACTTC. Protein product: CASSQGGAAHEQYF.

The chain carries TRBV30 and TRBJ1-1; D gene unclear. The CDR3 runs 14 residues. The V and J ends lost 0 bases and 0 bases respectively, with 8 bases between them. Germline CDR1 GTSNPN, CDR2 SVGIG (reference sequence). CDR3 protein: CAWSVVSMNTEAFF. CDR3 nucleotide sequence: TGTGCCTGGAGTGTTGTCAGTATGAACACTGAAGCTTTCTTT.

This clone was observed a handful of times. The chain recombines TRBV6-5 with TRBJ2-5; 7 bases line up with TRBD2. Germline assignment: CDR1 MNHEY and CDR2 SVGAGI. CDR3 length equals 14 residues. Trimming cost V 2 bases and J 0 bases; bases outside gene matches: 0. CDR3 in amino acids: CASSYTSDQETQYF. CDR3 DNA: TGTGCCAGCAGTTACACTAGCGACCAAGAGACCCAGTACTTC.

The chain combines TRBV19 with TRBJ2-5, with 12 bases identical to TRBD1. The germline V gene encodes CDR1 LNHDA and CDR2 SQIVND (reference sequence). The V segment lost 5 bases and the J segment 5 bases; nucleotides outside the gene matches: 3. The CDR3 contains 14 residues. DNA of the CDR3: TGTGCCAGTAGTGGGGACAGGGGGCGCGAGACCCAGTACTTC. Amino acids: CASSGDRGRETQYF.

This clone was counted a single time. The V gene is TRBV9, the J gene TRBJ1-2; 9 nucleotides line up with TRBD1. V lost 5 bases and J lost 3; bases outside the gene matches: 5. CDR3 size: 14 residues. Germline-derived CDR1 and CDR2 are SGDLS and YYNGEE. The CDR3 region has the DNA TGTGCCAGCAGTCCGACAGGGGGTTACTATGGCTACACCTTC. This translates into CASSPTGGYYGYTF.

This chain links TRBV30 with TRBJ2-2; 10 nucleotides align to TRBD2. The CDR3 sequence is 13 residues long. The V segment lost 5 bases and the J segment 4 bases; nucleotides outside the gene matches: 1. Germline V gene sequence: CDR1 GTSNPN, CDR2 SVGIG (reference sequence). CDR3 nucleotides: TGTGCCTGGGAGCGGGGGGGCACCGGGGAGCTGTTTTTT. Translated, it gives CAWERGGTGELFF.

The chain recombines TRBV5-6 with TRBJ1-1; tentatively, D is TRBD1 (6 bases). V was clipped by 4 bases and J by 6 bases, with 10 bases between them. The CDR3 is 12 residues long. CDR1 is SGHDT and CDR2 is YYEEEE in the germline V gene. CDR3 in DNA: TGTGCCAGCAGCCTTTGGACAGCTGAAGCTTTCTTT. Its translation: CASSLWTAEAFF. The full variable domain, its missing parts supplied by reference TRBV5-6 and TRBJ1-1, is DAGVTQSPTHLIKTRGQQVTLRCSPKSGHDTVSWYQQALGQGPQFIFQYYEEEERQRGNFPDRFSGHQFPNYSSELNVNALLLGDSALYLCASSLWTAEAFFGQGTRLTVV.

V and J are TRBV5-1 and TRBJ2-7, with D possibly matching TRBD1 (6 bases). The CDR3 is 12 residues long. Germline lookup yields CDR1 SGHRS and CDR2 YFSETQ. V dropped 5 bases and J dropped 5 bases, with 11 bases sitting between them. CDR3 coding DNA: TGCGCCAGCAGTTTTAAGGGGGACGAGCAGTACTTC. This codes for CASSFKGDEQYF. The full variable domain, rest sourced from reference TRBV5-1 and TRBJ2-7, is KAGVTQTPRYLIKTRGQQVTLSCSPISGHRSVSWYQQTPGQGLQFLFEYFSETQRNKGNFPGRFSGRQFSNSRSEMNVSTLELGDSALYLCASSFKGDEQYFGPGTRLTVT.

CDR3 in amino acids: CACRLNYGYTF. DNA for the CDR3: TGTGCCTGTAGACTTAACTATGGCTACACCTTC. The rearrangement joins TRBV30 to TRBJ1-2; D is uncertain. The CDR3 covers 11 residues. With 6 bases removed from V and 1 base from J, the gap between germline ends came to 6 bases. Germline CDR1 is GTSNPN and CDR2 is SVGIG (reference sequence).

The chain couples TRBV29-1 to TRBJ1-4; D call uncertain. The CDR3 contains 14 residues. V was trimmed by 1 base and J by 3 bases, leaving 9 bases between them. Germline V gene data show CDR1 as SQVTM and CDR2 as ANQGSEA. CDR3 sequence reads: CSVEGRASNEKLFF. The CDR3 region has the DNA TGCAGCGTTGAAGGTCGGGCTTCTAATGAAAAACTGTTTTTT.

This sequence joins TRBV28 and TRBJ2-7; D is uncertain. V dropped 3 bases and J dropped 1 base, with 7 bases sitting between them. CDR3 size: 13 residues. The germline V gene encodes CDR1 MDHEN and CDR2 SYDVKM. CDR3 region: CASSLLDSYEQYF. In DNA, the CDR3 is TGTGCCAGCAGTTTGCTGGATTCCTACGAGCAGTACTTC. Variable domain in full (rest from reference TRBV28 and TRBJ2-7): DVKVTQSSRYLVKRTGEKVFLECVQDMDHENMFWYRQDPGLGLRLIYFSYDVKMKEKGDIPEGYSVSREKKERFSLILESASTNQTSMYLCASSLLDSYEQYFGPGTRLTVT.

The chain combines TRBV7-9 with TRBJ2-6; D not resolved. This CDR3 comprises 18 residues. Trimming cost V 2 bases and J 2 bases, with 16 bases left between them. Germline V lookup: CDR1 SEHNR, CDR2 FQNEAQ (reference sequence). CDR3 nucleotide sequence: TGTGCCAGCAGCTTAACTGTTCGACTGTCCCCTGGGGCCAACGTCCTGACTTTC. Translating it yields CASSLTVRLSPGANVLTF.

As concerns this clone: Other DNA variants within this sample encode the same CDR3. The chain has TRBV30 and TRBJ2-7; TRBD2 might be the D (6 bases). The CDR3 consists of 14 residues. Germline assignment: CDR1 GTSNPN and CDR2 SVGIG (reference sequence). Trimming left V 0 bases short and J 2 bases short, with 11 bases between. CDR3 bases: TGTGCCTGGAGTGTAGGAACGGGGGCCTACGAGCAGTACTTC. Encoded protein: CAWSVGTGAYEQYF.

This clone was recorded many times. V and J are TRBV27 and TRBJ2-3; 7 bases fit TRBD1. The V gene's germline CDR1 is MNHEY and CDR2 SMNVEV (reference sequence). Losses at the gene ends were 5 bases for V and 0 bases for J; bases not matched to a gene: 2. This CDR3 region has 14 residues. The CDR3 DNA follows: TGTGCCAGCAGTCAGGACAGGAGCACAGATACGCAGTATTTT. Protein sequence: CASSQDRSTDTQYF.

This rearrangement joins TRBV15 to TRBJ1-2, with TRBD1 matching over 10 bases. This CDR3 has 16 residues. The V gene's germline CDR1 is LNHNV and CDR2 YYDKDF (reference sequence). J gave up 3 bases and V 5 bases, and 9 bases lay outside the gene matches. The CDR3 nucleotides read TGTGCCACCAGCGGGACAGGGGCCCTCCTTTACTATGGCTACACCTTC. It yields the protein CATSGTGALLYYGYTF.

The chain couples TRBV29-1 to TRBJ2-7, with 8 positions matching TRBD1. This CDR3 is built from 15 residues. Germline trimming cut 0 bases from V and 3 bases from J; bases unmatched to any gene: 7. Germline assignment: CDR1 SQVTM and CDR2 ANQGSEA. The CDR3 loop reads CSVEERTGNYYEQYF. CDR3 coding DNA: TGCAGCGTTGAAGAAAGGACAGGGAACTACTACGAGCAGTACTTC.

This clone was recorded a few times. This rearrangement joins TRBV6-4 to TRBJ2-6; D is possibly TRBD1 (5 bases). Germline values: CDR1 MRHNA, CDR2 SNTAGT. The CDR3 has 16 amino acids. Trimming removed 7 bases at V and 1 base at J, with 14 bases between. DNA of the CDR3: TGTGCCAGCACCCCGGAGCAGGGATCTGGGGCCAACGTCCTGACTTTC. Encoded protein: CASTPEQGSGANVLTF.

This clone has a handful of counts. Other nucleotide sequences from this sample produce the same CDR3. The CDR3 protein is CSARDSPYEQYF. The CDR3 nucleotides read TGCAGCGCCCGGGACAGCCCCTACGAGCAGTACTTC. This rearrangement joins TRBV29-1 to TRBJ2-7; 7 bases agree with TRBD1. V gave up 7 bases and J gave up 2 bases; unmatched junction bases: 5. CDR3 size: 12 residues. Germline V gene data show CDR1 as SQVTM and CDR2 as ANQGSEA.

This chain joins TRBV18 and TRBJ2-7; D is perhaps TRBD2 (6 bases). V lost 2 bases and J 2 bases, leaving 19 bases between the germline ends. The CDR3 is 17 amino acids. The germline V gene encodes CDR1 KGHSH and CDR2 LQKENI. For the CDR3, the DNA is TGTGCCAGCTCACCAAATAAGCCGGGAGAGGTTACCTACGAGCAGTACTTC. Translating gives CASSPNKPGEVTYEQYF.

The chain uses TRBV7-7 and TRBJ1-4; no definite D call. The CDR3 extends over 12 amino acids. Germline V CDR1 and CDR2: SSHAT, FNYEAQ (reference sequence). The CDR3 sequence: CAIREEGEKLFF. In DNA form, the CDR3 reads TGTGCTATTCGGGAGGAAGGTGAAAAACTGTTTTTT.

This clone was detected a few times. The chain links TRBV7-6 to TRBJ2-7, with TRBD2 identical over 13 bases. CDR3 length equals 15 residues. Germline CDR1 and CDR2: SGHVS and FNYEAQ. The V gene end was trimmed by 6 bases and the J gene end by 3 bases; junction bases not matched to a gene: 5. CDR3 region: CASSPGTSGIYEQYF. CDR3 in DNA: TGTGCCAGCAGTCCCGGGACTAGCGGGATCTACGAGCAGTACTTC.

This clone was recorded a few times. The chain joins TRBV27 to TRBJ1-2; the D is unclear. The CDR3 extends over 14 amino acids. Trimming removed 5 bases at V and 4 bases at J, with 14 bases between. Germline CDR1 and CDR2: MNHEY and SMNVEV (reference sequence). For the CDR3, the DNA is TGTGCCAGCAGTCCCCGGGGAGGCATCTATGGCTACACCTTC. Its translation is CASSPRGGIYGYTF.

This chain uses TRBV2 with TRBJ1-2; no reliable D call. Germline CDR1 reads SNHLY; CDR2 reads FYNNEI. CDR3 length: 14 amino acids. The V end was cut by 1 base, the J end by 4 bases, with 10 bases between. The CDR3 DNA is TGTGCCAGCAGTGAAGAAACAGCCAGCTATGGCTACACCTTC. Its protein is CASSEETASYGYTF.

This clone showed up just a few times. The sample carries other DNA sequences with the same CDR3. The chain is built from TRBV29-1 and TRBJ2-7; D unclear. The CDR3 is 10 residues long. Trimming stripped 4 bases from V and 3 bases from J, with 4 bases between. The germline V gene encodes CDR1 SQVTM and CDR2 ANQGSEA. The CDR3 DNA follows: TGCAGCGTTGGCAGCTACGAGCAGTACTTC. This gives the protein CSVGSYEQYF.

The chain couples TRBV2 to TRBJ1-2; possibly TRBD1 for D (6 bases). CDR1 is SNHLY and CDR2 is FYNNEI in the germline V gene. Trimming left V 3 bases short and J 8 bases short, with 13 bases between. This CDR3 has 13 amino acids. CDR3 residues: CASSEYRDRGYTF. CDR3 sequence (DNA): TGTGCCAGCAGTGAGTACAGGGACCGCGGCTACACCTTC.

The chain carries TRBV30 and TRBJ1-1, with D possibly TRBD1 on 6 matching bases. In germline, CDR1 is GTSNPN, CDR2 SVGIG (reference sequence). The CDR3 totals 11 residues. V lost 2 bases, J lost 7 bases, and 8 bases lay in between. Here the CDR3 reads CAWSPDSEAFF. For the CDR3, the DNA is TGTGCCTGGAGTCCGGACAGTGAAGCTTTCTTT.

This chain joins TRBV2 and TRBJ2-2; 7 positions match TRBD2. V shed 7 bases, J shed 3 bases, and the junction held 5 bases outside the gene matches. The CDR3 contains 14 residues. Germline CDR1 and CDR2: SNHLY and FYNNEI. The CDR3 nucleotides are TGTGCCAGCACCCCTAGCGGATACACCGGGGAGCTGTTTTTT. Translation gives CASTPSGYTGELFF.

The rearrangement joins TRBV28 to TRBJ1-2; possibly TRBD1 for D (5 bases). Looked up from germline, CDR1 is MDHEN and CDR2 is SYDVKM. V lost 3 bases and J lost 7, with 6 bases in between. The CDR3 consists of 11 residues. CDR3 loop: CASSLGLGYTF. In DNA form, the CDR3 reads TGTGCCAGCAGTTTGGGGCTTGGCTACACCTTC.

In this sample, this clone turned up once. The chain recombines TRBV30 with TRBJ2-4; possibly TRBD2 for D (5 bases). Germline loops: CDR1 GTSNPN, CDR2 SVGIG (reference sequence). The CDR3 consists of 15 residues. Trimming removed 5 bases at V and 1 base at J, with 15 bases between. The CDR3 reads CAWEGEEVAKNIQYF. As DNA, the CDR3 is TGTGCCTGGGAGGGCGAAGAGGTGGCCAAAAACATTCAGTACTTC.

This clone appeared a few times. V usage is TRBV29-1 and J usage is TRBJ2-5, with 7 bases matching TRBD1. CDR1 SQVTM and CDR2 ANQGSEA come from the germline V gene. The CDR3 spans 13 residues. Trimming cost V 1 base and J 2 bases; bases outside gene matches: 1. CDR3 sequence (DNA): TGCAGCGTTGAAGGGGGACAGCAAGAGACCCAGTACTTC. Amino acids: CSVEGGQQETQYF.

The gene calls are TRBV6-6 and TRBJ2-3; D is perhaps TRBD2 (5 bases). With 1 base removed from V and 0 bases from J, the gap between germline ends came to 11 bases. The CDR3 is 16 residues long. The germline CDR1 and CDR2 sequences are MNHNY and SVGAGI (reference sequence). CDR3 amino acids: CASSYYLPGSTDTQYF. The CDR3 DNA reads TGTGCCAGCAGTTACTATCTTCCGGGGAGCACAGATACGCAGTATTTT.